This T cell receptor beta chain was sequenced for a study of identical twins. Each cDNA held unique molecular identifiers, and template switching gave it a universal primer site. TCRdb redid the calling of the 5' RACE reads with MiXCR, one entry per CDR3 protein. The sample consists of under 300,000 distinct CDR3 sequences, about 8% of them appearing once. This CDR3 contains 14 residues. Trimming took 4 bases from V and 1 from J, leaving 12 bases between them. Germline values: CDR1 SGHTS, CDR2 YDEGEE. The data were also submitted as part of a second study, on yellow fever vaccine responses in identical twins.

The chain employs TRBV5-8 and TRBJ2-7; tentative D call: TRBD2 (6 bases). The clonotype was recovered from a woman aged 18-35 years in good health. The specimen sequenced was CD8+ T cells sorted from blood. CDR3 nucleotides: TGTGCCAGCAGCCACGGGACTCCTTCCTACGAGCAGTACTTC. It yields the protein CASSHGTPSYEQYF.